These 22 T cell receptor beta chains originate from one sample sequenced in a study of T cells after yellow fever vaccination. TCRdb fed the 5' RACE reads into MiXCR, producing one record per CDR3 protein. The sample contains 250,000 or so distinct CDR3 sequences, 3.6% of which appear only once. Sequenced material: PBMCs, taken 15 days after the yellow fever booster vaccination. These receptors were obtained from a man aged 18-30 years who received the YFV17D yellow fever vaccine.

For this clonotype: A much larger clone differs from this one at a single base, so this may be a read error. The CDR3, as DNA: TGTGCCAGCCCCATACGTGGGGGTGGCAATAAAAAACTGTTTTTT. Translating it yields CASPIRGGGNKKLFF. V usage is TRBV12-3 or TRBV12-4 and J usage is TRBJ1-4, with a tentative D call TRBD1 (5 bases). With 8 bases removed from V and 9 bases from J, the gap between germline ends came to 22 bases. The CDR3 has 15 amino acids.

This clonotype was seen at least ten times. The CDR3, as DNA: TGCAGTGCTGCGGGACAAGAGACCCAGTACTTC. It codes for CSAAGQETQYF. The genes are TRBV20-1 and TRBJ2-5, with a possible D match to TRBD2 (6 bases). Trimming removed 5 bases at V and 2 bases at J, with 6 bases between. This CDR3 contains 11 residues. Per the germline V gene, CDR1 is DFQATT and CDR2 is SNEGSKA (reference sequence).

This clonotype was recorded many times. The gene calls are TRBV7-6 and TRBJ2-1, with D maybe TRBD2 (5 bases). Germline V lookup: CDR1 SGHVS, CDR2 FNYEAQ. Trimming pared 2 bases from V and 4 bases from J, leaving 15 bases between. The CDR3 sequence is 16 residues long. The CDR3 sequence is CASSLKTSLQYNEQFF. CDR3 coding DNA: TGTGCCAGCAGCTTAAAAACTAGTCTGCAATACAATGAGCAGTTCTTC.

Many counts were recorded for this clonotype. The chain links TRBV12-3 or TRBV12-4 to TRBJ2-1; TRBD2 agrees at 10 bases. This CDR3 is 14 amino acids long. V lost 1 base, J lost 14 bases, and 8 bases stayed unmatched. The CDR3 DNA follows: TGTGCCAGCAGTTTAGAAGGACTAGCGGCGGATGAGTTCTTC. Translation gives CASSLEGLAADEFF.

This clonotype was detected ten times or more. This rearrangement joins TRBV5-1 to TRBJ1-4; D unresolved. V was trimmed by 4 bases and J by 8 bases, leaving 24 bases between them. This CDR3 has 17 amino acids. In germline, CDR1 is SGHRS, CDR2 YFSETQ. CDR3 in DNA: TGCGCCAGCAGCCTTACAAGCCAGACCCGCCCGAACGAAAAACTGTTTTTT. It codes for CASSLTSQTRPNEKLFF.

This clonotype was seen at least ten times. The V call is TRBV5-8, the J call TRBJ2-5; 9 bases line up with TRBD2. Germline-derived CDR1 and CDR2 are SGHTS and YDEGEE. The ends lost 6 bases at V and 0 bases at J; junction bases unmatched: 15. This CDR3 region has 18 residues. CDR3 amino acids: CASTPGSVLAGYQETQYF. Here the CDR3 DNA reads TGTGCCAGCACCCCCGGGTCCGTCCTAGCGGGGTACCAAGAGACCCAGTACTTC.

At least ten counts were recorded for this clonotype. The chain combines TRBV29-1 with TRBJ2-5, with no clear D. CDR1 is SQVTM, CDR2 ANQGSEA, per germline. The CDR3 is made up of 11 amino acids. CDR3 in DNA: TGCAGTGGGTCGGAAGGAGAGACCCAGTACTTC. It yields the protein CSGSEGETQYF.

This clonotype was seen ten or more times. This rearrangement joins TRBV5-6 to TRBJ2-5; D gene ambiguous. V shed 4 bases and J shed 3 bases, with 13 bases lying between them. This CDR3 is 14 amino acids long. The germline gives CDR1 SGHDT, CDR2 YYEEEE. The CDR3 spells CASSPYDTEETQYF. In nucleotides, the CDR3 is TGTGCCAGCAGCCCGTATGACACGGAAGAGACCCAGTACTTC.

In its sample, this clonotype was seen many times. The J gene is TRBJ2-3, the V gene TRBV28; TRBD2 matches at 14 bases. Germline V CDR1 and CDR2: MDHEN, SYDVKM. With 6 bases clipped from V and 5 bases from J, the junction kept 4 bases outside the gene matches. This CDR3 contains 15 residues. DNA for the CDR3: TGTGCCAGCAGCGGGACTAGCGGGGGACAAGATACGCAGTATTTT. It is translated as CASSGTSGGQDTQYF.

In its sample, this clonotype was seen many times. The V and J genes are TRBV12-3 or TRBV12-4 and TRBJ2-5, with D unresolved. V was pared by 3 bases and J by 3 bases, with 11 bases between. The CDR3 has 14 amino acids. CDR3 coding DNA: TGTGCCAGCAGTTTTTTTAGTTTGGAAGAGACCCAGTACTTC. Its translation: CASSFFSLEETQYF.

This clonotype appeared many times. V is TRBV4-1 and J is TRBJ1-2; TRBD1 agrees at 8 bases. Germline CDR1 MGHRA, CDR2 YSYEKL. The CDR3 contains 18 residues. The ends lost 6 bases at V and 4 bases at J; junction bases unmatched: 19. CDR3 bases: TGCGCCAGCAGGGCAGGAGTCTGGGACAGGTTCTCGAGCTATGGCTACACCTTC. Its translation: CASRAGVWDRFSSYGYTF.

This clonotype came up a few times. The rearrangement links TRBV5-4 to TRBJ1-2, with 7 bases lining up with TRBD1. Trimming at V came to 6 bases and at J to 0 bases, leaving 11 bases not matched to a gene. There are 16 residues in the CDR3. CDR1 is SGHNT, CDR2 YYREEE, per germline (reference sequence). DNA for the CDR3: TGTGCCAGCAACCATCCGGGACAGCGTTCTAACTATGGCTACACCTTC. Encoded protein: CASNHPGQRSNYGYTF.

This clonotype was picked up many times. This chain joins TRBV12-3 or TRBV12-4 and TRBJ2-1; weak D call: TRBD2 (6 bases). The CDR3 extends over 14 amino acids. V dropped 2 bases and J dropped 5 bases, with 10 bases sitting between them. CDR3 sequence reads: CASSLRRGDNEQFF. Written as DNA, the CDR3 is TGTGCCAGCAGTTTACGGCGGGGAGACAATGAGCAGTTCTTC.

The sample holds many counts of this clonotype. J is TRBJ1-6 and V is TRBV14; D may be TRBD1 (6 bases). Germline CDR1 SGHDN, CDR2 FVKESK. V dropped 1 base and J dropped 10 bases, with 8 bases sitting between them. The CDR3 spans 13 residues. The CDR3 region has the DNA TGTGCCAGCAGCCAAGCAGGGGAATCACCCCTCCACTTT. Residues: CASSQAGESPLHF.

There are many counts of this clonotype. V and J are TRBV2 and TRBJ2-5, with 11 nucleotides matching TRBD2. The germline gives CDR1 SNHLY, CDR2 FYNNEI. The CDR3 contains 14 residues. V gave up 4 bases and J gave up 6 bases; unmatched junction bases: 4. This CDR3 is CASSATSGEKTQYF. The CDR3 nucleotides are TGTGCCAGCAGTGCGACTAGCGGGGAGAAGACCCAGTACTTC.

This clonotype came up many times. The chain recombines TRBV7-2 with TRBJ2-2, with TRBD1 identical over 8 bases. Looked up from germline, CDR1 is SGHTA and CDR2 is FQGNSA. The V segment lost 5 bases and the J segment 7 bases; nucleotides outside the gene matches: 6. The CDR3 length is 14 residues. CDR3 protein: CASSGQGTGGELFF. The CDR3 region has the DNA TGTGCCAGCAGCGGACAGGGTACGGGCGGGGAGCTGTTTTTT.

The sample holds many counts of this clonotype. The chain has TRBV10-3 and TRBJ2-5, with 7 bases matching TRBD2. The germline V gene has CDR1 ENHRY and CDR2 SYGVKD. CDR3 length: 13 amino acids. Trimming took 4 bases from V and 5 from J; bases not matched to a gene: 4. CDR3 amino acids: CAISGGGLETQYF. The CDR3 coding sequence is TGTGCCATCAGTGGGGGGGGTTTGGAGACCCAGTACTTC.

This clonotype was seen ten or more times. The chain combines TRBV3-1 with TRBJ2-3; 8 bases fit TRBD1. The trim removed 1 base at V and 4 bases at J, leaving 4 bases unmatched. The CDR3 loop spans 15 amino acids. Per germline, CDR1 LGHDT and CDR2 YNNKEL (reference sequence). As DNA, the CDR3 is TGTGCCAGCAGCCAAGGATCAGGGGGCGCAGATACGCAGTATTTT. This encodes CASSQGSGGADTQYF.

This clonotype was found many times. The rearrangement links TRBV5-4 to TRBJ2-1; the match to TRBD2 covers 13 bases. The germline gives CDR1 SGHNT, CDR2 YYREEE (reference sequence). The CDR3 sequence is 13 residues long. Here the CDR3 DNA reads TGTGATTTCGGGACTAGCGGGGCCAATGAGCAGTTCTTC. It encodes CDFGTSGANEQFF.

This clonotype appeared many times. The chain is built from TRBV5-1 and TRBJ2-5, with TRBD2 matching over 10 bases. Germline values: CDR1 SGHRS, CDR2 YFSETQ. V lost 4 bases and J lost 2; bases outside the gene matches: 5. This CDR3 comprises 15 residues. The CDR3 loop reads CASSPGLAAQETQYF. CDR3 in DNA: TGCGCCAGCAGCCCCGGACTAGCGGCACAAGAGACCCAGTACTTC.

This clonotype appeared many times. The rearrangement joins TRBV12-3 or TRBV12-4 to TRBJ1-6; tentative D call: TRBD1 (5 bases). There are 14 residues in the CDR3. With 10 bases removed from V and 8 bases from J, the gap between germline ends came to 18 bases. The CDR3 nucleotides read TGTGCCACCAAAAACACCCGGGGGGATTCACCCCTCCACTTT. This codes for CATKNTRGDSPLHF.

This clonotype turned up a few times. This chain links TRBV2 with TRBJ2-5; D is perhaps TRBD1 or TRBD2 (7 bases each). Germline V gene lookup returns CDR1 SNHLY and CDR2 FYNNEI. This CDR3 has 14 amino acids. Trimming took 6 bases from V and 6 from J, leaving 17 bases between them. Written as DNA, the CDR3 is TGTGCCAGCAGCTTACAGGGGAGGGGTAAGACCCAGTACTTC. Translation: CASSLQGRGKTQYF.